Below, 22 T cell receptor beta chains from the same sample are listed, as sequenced in a study of Graves' ophthalmopathy and Graves' hyperthyroidism. Amplified TCR beta CDR3 regions were obtained using RNA transcripts as template. Investigators did first-round RT-PCR with HTBI primers, then second-round multiplex PCR. TCRdb re-called the multiplex PCR reads through MiXCR, storing one row per CDR3 protein. The sample includes roughly 500,000 distinct CDR3 sequences, 13% to 15% of them seen just once. Sequencing was carried out using blood. Receptors originate from a woman aged 25 to 39 with Graves' ophthalmopathy.

This clonotype was picked up many times. The chain links TRBV29-1 to TRBJ2-4, with D possibly TRBD1 on 5 matching bases. Germline loops: CDR1 SQVTM, CDR2 ANQGSEA. The CDR3 totals 14 residues. With 4 bases removed from V and 2 bases from J, the gap between germline ends came to 12 bases. CDR3 sequence reads: CSVVTRVSKNIQYF. The DNA of the CDR3 is TGCAGCGTTGTTACCAGGGTGTCCAAAAACATTCAGTACTTC.

This clonotype was seen many times. The V gene is TRBV5-5, the J gene TRBJ1-5, with D unresolved. With 1 base removed from V and 0 bases from J, the gap between germline ends came to 11 bases. CDR1 and CDR2 (germline): SGHKS, YYEKEE (reference sequence). The CDR3 is 16 amino acids. DNA of the CDR3: TGTGCCAGCAGCTTGCTTGACGGGAGTAGCAATCAGCCCCAGCATTTT. It translates to CASSLLDGSSNQPQHF.

This clonotype was counted ten times or more. The chain uses TRBV7-3 and TRBJ2-5; TRBD2 is a possible D gene (6 bases). The CDR3 sequence is 13 residues long. CDR1 and CDR2 (germline): SGHTA, FQGTGA. Trimming took off 5 bases at V and 5 bases at J, with 12 bases between the two ends. The CDR3 bases are TGTGCCAGCAGCCACGGGGGTAGGGAGACCCAGTACTTC. Protein: CASSHGGRETQYF.

This clonotype occurred many times. The chain uses TRBV29-1 and TRBJ1-3; D call uncertain. This CDR3 comprises 13 residues. V gave up 6 bases and J gave up 4 bases, with 13 bases separating them. Germline V gives CDR1 SQVTM, CDR2 ANQGSEA. The CDR3 is CSVTAQTGNTIYF. CDR3 DNA sequence: TGCAGCGTGACTGCCCAAACGGGAAACACCATATATTTT.

In this sample, this clonotype turned up a few times. This chain joins TRBV11-1 and TRBJ2-2; D is possibly TRBD1 (6 bases). Germline CDR1 and CDR2: SGHAT and FQDESV (reference sequence). Trimming shortened V by 5 bases and J by 2 bases, and 18 bases separated the two germline ends. The CDR3 covers 17 residues. The CDR3 here is CASSRSTGSTNTGELFF. CDR3 bases: TGTGCCAGCAGCCGATCTACAGGGTCTACAAACACCGGGGAGCTGTTTTTT.

Details on this clonotype: One end of the junction fails to match germline, which may point to a read error. The rearrangement links TRBV2 to TRBJ2-2; 9 bases map to TRBD1. Germline V gives CDR1 SNHLY, CDR2 FYNNEI. This CDR3 is 15 amino acids long. DNA for the CDR3: TGTGCCAGCGGCGCACAGGGGGCGGGTACCGGGGAGCTGTTGTTT. As protein: CASGAQGAGTGELLF.

Many counts were recorded for this clonotype. As DNA, the CDR3 is TGTGCCAGCAGCCAGGGCGGCCGCGGGAGAAATTCACCCCTCCACTTT. This encodes CASSQGGRGRNSPLHF. The V and J genes are TRBV7-9 and TRBJ1-6; D might be TRBD1 (5 bases). The CDR3 sequence is 16 residues long. The V gene lost 5 bases and the J gene lost 7 bases, with 18 bases spanning the gap. Germline assignment: CDR1 SEHNR and CDR2 FQNEAQ (reference sequence).

This clonotype is medium-sized. The chain recombines TRBV13 with TRBJ2-5; maybe TRBD2 (6 bases). CDR3 size: 14 residues. Germline assignment: CDR1 PRHDT and CDR2 FYEKMQ (reference sequence). V was shortened by 3 bases and J by 5 bases, with 13 bases between the two germline ends. CDR3 amino acids: CASSFGRGGETQYF. CDR3 bases: TGTGCCAGCAGCTTCGGGAGAGGTGGGGAGACCCAGTACTTC. Filled out from reference TRBV13 and TRBJ2-5, the complete variable domain reads AAGVIQSPRHLIKEKRETATLKCYPIPRHDTVYWYQQGPGQDPQFLISFYEKMQSDKGSIPDRFSAQQFSDYHSELNMSSLELGDSALYFCASSFGRGGETQYFGPGTRLLVL.

This clonotype has at least ten counts. The V gene is TRBV12-3 or TRBV12-4, the J gene TRBJ2-2, with D tentatively TRBD1 or TRBD2 (5 bases each). The CDR3 length is 20 residues. With 3 bases removed from V and 0 bases from J, the gap between germline ends came to 23 bases. CDR3 loop: CASSFPGQKGRPANTGELFF. CDR3 in DNA: TGTGCCAGCAGTTTTCCCGGCCAGAAGGGACGGCCCGCGAACACCGGGGAGCTGTTTTTT.

This clonotype appeared many times. This chain joins TRBV5-1 and TRBJ1-1; TRBD1 might be the D (5 bases). The V gene lost 4 bases and the J gene lost 1 base, with 8 bases spanning the gap. This CDR3 has 13 amino acids. Germline V lookup: CDR1 SGHRS, CDR2 YFSETQ. The CDR3 loop is CASSQQANTEAFF. The CDR3 DNA sequence: TGCGCCAGCAGCCAACAGGCGAACACTGAAGCTTTCTTT.

About this clonotype: Mismatch with germline at one junction end may stem from a read error. The chain links TRBV18 to TRBJ1-3; D gene unclear. The CDR3 totals 14 residues. The germline V gene has CDR1 KGHSH and CDR2 LQKENI. CDR3 protein: CACSLDNSGNTIYF. The CDR3 nucleotides are TGTGCCTGCTCACTAGACAACTCTGGAAACACCATATATTTT. Full variable domain (remainder filled in from reference TRBV18 and TRBJ1-3): NAGVMQNPRHLVRRRGQEARLRCSPMKGHSHVYWYRQLPEEGLKFMVYLQKENIIDESGMPKERFSAEFPKEGPSILRIQQVVRGDSAAYFCACSLDNSGNTIYFGEGSWLTVV.

The V gene is TRBV13, the J gene TRBJ2-2; D is ambiguous. Germline CDR1 is PRHDT and CDR2 is FYEKMQ (reference sequence). This CDR3 spans 16 amino acids. V was cut by 5 bases and J by 1 base, with 14 bases left in between. The CDR3 is CASSPMRSLNTGELFF. CDR3 nucleotide sequence: TGTGCCAGCAGCCCTATGCGGAGTCTGAACACCGGGGAGCTGTTTTTT.

The chain employs TRBV12-3 or TRBV12-4 and TRBJ1-1; TRBD1 might be the D (5 bases). The CDR3 consists of 15 residues. The germline V and J ends were trimmed by 4 bases and 5 bases, with 17 bases remaining between them. CDR3 region: CASSYRGGSLTEAFF. The CDR3 DNA reads TGTGCCAGCAGTTACCGCGGGGGATCGTTGACTGAAGCTTTCTTT.

This clonotype occurred many times. V and J are TRBV5-1 and TRBJ2-2; 7 nucleotides agree with TRBD2. V shed 5 bases, J shed 4 bases, and the junction held 8 bases outside the gene matches. This CDR3 spans 15 amino acids. Germline V CDR1 and CDR2: SGHRS, YFSETQ. Here the CDR3 reads CASRPTSPVTGELFF. The CDR3 DNA sequence: TGCGCCAGCAGACCGACTAGCCCGGTCACCGGGGAGCTGTTTTTT. Using reference TRBV5-1 and TRBJ2-2 for the parts outside the CDR3, the full variable domain is KAGVTQTPRYLIKTRGQQVTLSCSPISGHRSVSWYQQTPGQGLQFLFEYFSETQRNKGNFPGRFSGRQFSNSRSEMNVSTLELGDSALYLCASRPTSPVTGELFFGEGSRLTVL.

The sample holds many counts of this clonotype. The rearrangement joins TRBV6-1 to TRBJ1-1, with D maybe TRBD1 (6 bases). V gave up 6 bases and J gave up 6 bases, with 11 bases separating them. The CDR3 extends over 12 amino acids. In germline, CDR1 is MNHNS, CDR2 SASEGT. The CDR3 sequence is CASSSRGPEAFF. CDR3 sequence (DNA): TGTGCCAGCAGCTCCAGGGGTCCTGAAGCTTTCTTT.

There are a few counts of this clonotype. CDR3 sequence: CASSLGQSYQPQHF. CDR3 nucleotide sequence: TGTGCCAGCAGCTTGGGGCAGTCCTATCAGCCCCAGCATTTT. The chain joins TRBV5-6 to TRBJ1-5; unclear D gene. Germline-derived CDR1 and CDR2 are SGHDT and YYEEEE. The CDR3 loop spans 14 amino acids. The V gene lost 0 bases and the J gene lost 5 bases, with 9 bases spanning the gap.

About this clonotype: One base away lies a much larger clone, so this may be a sequencing read error. The chain recombines TRBV7-2 with TRBJ2-5; D unresolved. Germline V gene lookup returns CDR1 SGHTA and CDR2 FQGNSA. The CDR3 is made up of 14 amino acids. The CDR3 region is CASSYLSVQEIQYF. The CDR3 region has the DNA TGTGCCAGCAGCTATCTGTCAGTTCAAGAGATCCAGTACTTC.

In this sample, this clonotype turned up many times. V usage is TRBV5-1 and J usage is TRBJ1-1; 9 positions agree with TRBD1. Germline CDR1 is SGHRS and CDR2 is YFSETQ. V was pared by 4 bases and J by 5 bases, with 6 bases of the junction left unmatched. The CDR3 is made up of 14 amino acids. The CDR3 region is CASSTVDRGTEAFF. The CDR3 DNA is TGCGCCAGCAGCACCGTCGACAGGGGGACTGAAGCTTTCTTT.

This clonotype has ten or more counts. CDR3 sequence reads: CASSIGRGLAKNIQYF. In DNA, the CDR3 is TGTGCCAGTAGTATAGGAAGAGGGCTGGCCAAAAACATTCAGTACTTC. The chain combines TRBV19 with TRBJ2-4; tentatively, D is TRBD2 (5 bases). Germline V gene sequence: CDR1 LNHDA, CDR2 SQIVND (reference sequence). The CDR3 is made up of 16 amino acids. V lost 1 base and J lost 1, with 11 bases in between.

This clonotype was detected ten times or more. For the CDR3, the DNA is TGTGCCAGCAGTGGCCGGACAGGGGGCCCTGAAGCTTTCTTT. Translating it yields CASSGRTGGPEAFF. The chain links TRBV6-1 to TRBJ1-1; 11 bases match TRBD1. The CDR3 runs 14 residues. The germline V gene encodes CDR1 MNHNS and CDR2 SASEGT. After removal of 4 bases from V and 6 bases from J, the junction contained 4 bases not matched to a gene.

This clonotype was detected ten times or more. The chain uses TRBV6-1 and TRBJ1-6; 7 positions agree with TRBD1. With 4 bases clipped from V and 1 base from J, the junction kept 4 bases outside the gene matches. This CDR3 comprises 16 residues. Germline CDR1 and CDR2: MNHNS and SASEGT. In DNA form, the CDR3 reads TGTGCCAGCAGTGGATACAGGGGTTCCTATAATTCACCCCTCCACTTT. This codes for CASSGYRGSYNSPLHF.

This clonotype has at least ten counts. This chain links TRBV28 with TRBJ2-7, with 8 nucleotides matching TRBD1. The CDR3 runs to 12 residues. The ends lost 7 bases at V and 6 bases at J; junction bases unmatched: 5. CDR1 and CDR2 from the germline V gene are MDHEN and SYDVKM. The CDR3 region is CASNPTGAEQYF. The CDR3 DNA reads TGTGCCAGCAACCCGACAGGGGCCGAGCAGTACTTC.